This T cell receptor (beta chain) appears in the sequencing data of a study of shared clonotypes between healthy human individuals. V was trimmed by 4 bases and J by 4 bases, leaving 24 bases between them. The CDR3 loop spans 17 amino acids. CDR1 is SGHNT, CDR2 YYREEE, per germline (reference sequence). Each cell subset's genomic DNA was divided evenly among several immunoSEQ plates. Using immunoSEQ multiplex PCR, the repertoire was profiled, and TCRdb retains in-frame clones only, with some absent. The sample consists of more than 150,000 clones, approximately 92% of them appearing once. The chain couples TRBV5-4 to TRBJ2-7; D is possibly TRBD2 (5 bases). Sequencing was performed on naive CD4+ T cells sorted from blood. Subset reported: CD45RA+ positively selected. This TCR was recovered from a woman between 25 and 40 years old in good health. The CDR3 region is CASSLRGDFPSLYEQYF. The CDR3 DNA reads TGTGCCAGCAGCCTACGGGGAGACTTCCCATCTCTGTACGAGCAGTACTTC.